A selection of T cell receptor beta chains follows, all from one sample in a study of identical twins. TCRdb re-called the 5' RACE reads with MiXCR, one entry per CDR3 protein. The sample yields some 500,000 distinct CDR3 sequences, 9.5% to 10% seen once. This sample was shared with a second study, whose subject was yellow fever vaccine responses in identical twins.

The sample comprised PBMCs. The receptors were gathered from a woman aged 18-35 years in good health. The CDR3 runs from the conserved cysteine through the conserved F or W. The D gene is left open where the match is weak. Some rows have no size entry. The others give once, few or many, or a class for an expanded clone.

D gene | J gene | V gene | clone size | CDR3 protein | CDR3 DNA
TRBD2 | TRBJ2-1 | TRBV2 | . | CASSPSGRPGNEQFF | TGTGCCAGCAGTCCTAGCGGGAGACCCGGGAATGAGCAGTTCTTC
. | TRBJ1-1 | TRBV5-6 | few | CASSLRRRLNTEAFF | TGTGCCAGCAGCTTGAGGCGCAGGCTGAACACTGAAGCTTTCTTT
TRBD2 | TRBJ2-7 | TRBV3-1 | . | CASCASGTSGTEQYF | TGTGCCAGCTGCGCATCCGGGACTAGCGGGACCGAGCAGTACTTC
TRBD2 | TRBJ2-7 | TRBV7-2 | . | CASSLALAGGVYF | TGTGCCAGCAGCTTAGCACTAGCGGGGGGGGTGTACTTC
TRBD2 | TRBJ2-2 | TRBV25-1 | . | CASSGGLAGGTGEQFF | TGTGCCAGCAGTGGTGGGCTAGCGGGAGGCACCGGGGAGCAGTTTTTT
. | TRBJ2-5 | TRBV7-2 | many | CASSLYEEETQYF | TGTGCCAGCAGCTTATACGAAGAAGAGACCCAGTACTTC
TRBD2 | TRBJ2-5 | TRBV10-3 | many | CAISWTSGSKETQYF | TGTGCCATCAGCTGGACTAGCGGGAGTAAAGAGACCCAGTACTTC
TRBD1 | TRBJ2-7 | TRBV20-1 | few | CSARSRDSSYEQYF | TGCAGTGCTAGATCCCGGGACAGCTCCTACGAGCAGTACTTC
TRBD2 | TRBJ2-3 | TRBV10-3 | . | CAISEVVAGVPADTQYF | TGTGCCATCAGTGAGGTGGTAGCGGGAGTACCGGCAGATACGCAGTATTTT
. | TRBJ1-1 | TRBV12-3/TRBV12-4 | few | CASSFVRNTEAFF | TGTGCCAGCAGTTTCGTCCGGAACACTGAAGCTTTCTTT
TRBD1 | TRBJ1-6 | TRBV5-6 | . | CASSSRTGSSPLHF | TGTGCCAGCAGCTCCCGGACAGGGAGTTCACCCCTCCACTTT
TRBD1 | TRBJ2-3 | TRBV7-7 | many | CASSLGQGTDTQYF | TGTGCCAGCAGCTTGGGACAGGGCACAGATACGCAGTATTTT
. | TRBJ2-7 | TRBV4-1 | few | CASSQDRQVYEQYF | TGCGCCAGCAGCCAAGACAGACAGGTCTACGAGCAGTACTTC
. | TRBJ1-1 | TRBV5-1 | . | CASSYSDPRISEAFF | TGCGCCAGCAGCTATTCGGACCCCCGCATCTCTGAAGCTTTCTTT
TRBD2 | TRBJ2-2 | TRBV4-3 | many | CASSQSAGVHSANTGELFF | TGCGCCAGCAGCCAGTCAGCGGGAGTCCACTCTGCGAACACCGGGGAGCTGTTTTTT
TRBD1 | TRBJ2-2 | TRBV29-1 | . | CSVRTGRVGELFF | TGCAGCGTTAGGACAGGACGGGTCGGGGAGCTGTTTTTT
. | TRBJ2-1 | TRBV11-2 | . | CASSLWTPLYNEQFF | TGTGCCAGCAGCTTGTGGACACCACTCTACAATGAGCAGTTCTTC
. | TRBJ2-5 | TRBV7-2 | . | CASSLWRGQETQYF | TGTGCCAGCAGCTTATGGCGGGGCCAAGAGACCCAGTACTTC
TRBD2 | TRBJ2-3 | TRBV4-3 | few | CASSPESGGVDTQYF | TGCGCCAGCAGCCCCGAGTCGGGGGGGGTAGATACGCAGTATTTT
. | TRBJ2-7 | TRBV5-1 | many | CASSITVSSYEQYF | TGCGCCAGCAGCATAACGGTGAGCTCCTACGAGCAGTACTTC